The 5 T cell receptor beta chains below were found in one sample sequenced in a study of shared clonotypes between healthy human individuals. CD8 cells regarded as naive lacked CD45RO, were positively chosen for CCR7, and omitted terminally differentiated effector memory CD45RA+ cells. Assay: immunoSEQ multiplex PCR; the TCRdb copy retains only in-frame clones and omits some. In the table there are some 2,100,000 clones, around 93% of which are singletons. Sequenced sample: naive CD8+ T cells from PBMCs. The receptors stem from a man between 18 and 35 years old in good health. Some clones in this sample may be carry-over from other donors' samples.

The chain recombines TRBV29-1 with TRBJ1-1, with TRBD1 matching 9 bases. The CDR3 covers 13 residues. The J segment lost 7 bases and the V segment lost 7 bases, leaving 10 bases of the junction unmatched. Germline CDR1 is SQVTM and CDR2 is ANQGSEA. Here the CDR3 DNA reads TGCAGCGGACGACAGGGGGAGCACCTTGAAGCTTTCTTT. It codes for CSGRQGEHLEAFF. Using reference TRBV29-1 and TRBJ1-1 for the parts outside the CDR3, the full variable domain is SAVISQKPSRDICQRGTSLTIQCQVDSQVTMMFWYRQQPGQSLTLIATANQGSEATYESGFVIDKFPISRPNLTFSTLTVSNMSPEDSSIYLCSGRQGEHLEAFFGQGTRLTVV.

The chain couples TRBV19 to TRBJ1-5; 8 bases are a match to TRBD1. The CDR3 length is 14 residues. V shed 6 bases, J shed 6 bases, and the junction held 7 bases outside the gene matches. Germline loops: CDR1 LNHDA, CDR2 SQIVND (reference sequence). The CDR3 spells CASSPTGAGQPQHF. The CDR3 DNA reads TGTGCCAGTAGCCCGACAGGGGCGGGTCAGCCCCAGCATTTT.

V and J are TRBV29-1 and TRBJ2-3; D unresolved. This CDR3 region has 12 residues. V dropped 1 base and J dropped 5 bases, with 7 bases sitting between them. Germline lookup yields CDR1 SQVTM and CDR2 ANQGSEA. The chain's CDR3 is CSVEGFGDTQYF. DNA of the CDR3: TGCAGCGTTGAAGGCTTCGGAGATACGCAGTATTTT.

The V and J genes are TRBV28 and TRBJ2-7; D is undetermined. The CDR3 has 11 amino acids. Germline values: CDR1 MDHEN, CDR2 SYDVKM. The ends were cut back, 7 bases at V and 7 bases at J, with 11 bases in the middle. DNA of the CDR3: TGTGCCAGCAATTTGGCCCCAGAGCAGTACTTC. Its protein product is CASNLAPEQYF.

The table lists this clone with a few counts. The chain is built from TRBV6-5 and TRBJ1-4; D unresolved. Germline V gene sequence: CDR1 MNHEY, CDR2 SVGAGI. The CDR3 covers 15 residues. Between the trimmed V and J ends, which lost 5 bases and 0 bases, there was a span of 10 bases. As DNA, the CDR3 is TGTGCCAGCAGTCCGGGCCTCACAACTAATGAAAAACTGTTTTTT. Encoded protein: CASSPGLTTNEKLFF.